This TCR beta chain emerged from a study of naive and memory T cell subsets. This clonotype was observed many times. Two oligonucleotides, mixed equimolar, formed the beta constant-region primer covering TRBC1 and TRBC2. Nested alpha and beta constant-region primers with the SP2 primer drove four PCR rounds on ligated cDNA. Via MiXCR, TCRdb re-called the UMI-ligation and nested PCR reads, giving one row per CDR3 protein. The sample has 8,500 to 10,000 distinct CDR3 sequences, 5.5% to 6.5% seen once. Looked up from germline, CDR1 is ENHRY and CDR2 is SYGVKD. With 6 bases removed from V and 4 bases from J, the gap between germline ends came to 13 bases. This CDR3 is 13 amino acids long.

The sequence derives from a human donor in good health. The rearrangement uses TRBV10-3 and TRBJ2-7; D is unclear. Sequenced input: CD4+ TEMRA cells from blood. Subset of the sample: effector memory re-expressing CD45RA, CD45RA+ CD27-. The CDR3 loop is CAISAELGYEQYF. The CDR3 coding sequence is TGTGCCATCAGCGCCGAGCTTGGGTACGAGCAGTACTTC.